The clone carrying this T cell receptor (beta chain) is classed as medium-sized. As yet, its antigen is unknown. The data derive from a study of neurological immune-mediated disorders. Synthesis of cDNA used 5'RACE (with 10-nucleotide random UMIs). Sequencing runs each yielded over 190 million TCR-beta sequences from 15-18 subjects. TCRdb passed the 5' RACE reads through MiXCR, listing each CDR3 protein once. The sample contains roughly 50,000 distinct CDR3 sequences, roughly 13% of which appear only once. This CDR3 has 15 amino acids. V lost 6 bases to trimming and J lost 10 bases, with 22 bases between them. Germline CDR1 LNHNV, CDR2 YYDKDF (reference sequence). Study results and caveats: CDR3 amino acid sequences of expanded clones were not shared across subjects, a result suggesting private repertoires in all groups.

Time point denoted: longitudinal time-point 3. Unsorted libraries were generated from 2 million PBMCs held at -80 degrees C. Sequenced sample: PBMCs. The receptor was derived from a male donor with HTLV-1-associated myelopathy (HAM/TSP). The chain links TRBV15 to TRBJ2-1, with D perhaps matching TRBD2 (5 bases). CDR3: CATRTSGLGPVEQFF. The CDR3 DNA sequence: TGTGCCACCAGAACGAGCGGACTCGGCCCGGTGGAGCAGTTCTTC.